This TCR beta chain was recovered during a study of T cells expressing NK-cell markers. Study information: The study drew TCR beta repertoires from sorted CD3+CD56+NKG2C+, CD3+CD56+NKG2C- and CD3+CD56-NKG2C+ T cells. Study results and caveats: These same clonotypes (in a few donors) also led the CD3+CD56-NKG2C+ fraction. Dominant NKG2C+ clonotypes accounted for roughly 1.0-7.0% of CD8+ T cells in six donors.

Details on this clonotype: Its antigen is still unknown.

CDR1 is LGHDT, CDR2 YNNKEL, per germline (reference sequence). The CDR3 has 18 amino acids. cDNA encoding TCR beta was synthesized via 5'RACE template switching incorporating UMIs. TCRdb reprocessed the 5' RACE reads and stores each CDR3 protein as one record, lacking DNA. The sample data list fewer than 18,000 distinct CDR3 sequences. Specimen: blood T cells: a sorted CD56 or NKG2C T cell subset, CD4+ or CD8+ T cells, or bulk PBMC T cells (not recorded which). This clonotype originated in a man aged 18-69 years in good health. This chain uses TRBV3-1 with TRBJ2-3; TCRdb's D call, TRBD2, is unchecked because there is no DNA. CDR3 residues: CASSQDIFTSGTPDTQYF.